The next 16 T cell receptor beta chains were all read from a single sample in a study of T cell repertoires in cytomegalovirus infection. MiXCR, run by TCRdb on the reads, gives a single entry per CDR3 protein. Of 40,000 to 60,000 distinct CDR3 sequences listed, 20% to 25% are singletons. Their target antigens are unknown. This sample comprised CD8+ T cells from cultured PBMCs, obtained from culture after CMV antigen stimulation. The source of these receptors is a human donor in good health (CMV status not recorded). Some clones in this sample may be carry-over from other donors' samples.

The chain carries TRBV4-1 and TRBJ2-7, with D possibly TRBD1 on 6 matching bases. Germline CDR1 MGHRA, CDR2 YSYEKL. Trimming shortened V by 0 bases and J by 3 bases, and 21 bases separated the two germline ends. The length of the CDR3 is 18 residues. The CDR3 loop reads CASSQELTSGHLNYEQYF. The CDR3 nucleotides read TGCGCCAGCAGCCAAGAGTTAACCTCGGGACACCTAAACTACGAGCAGTACTTC.

This clonotype has only a few counts. The chain links TRBV19 to TRBJ1-5; D perhaps matches TRBD1 (5 bases). This CDR3 has 13 residues. Germline lookup yields CDR1 LNHDA and CDR2 SQIVND (reference sequence). V shed 7 bases and J shed 5 bases, with 12 bases lying between them. DNA of the CDR3: TGTGCCAGTACCCCGGGAGGGGATCAGCCCCAGCATTTT. Amino acid sequence: CASTPGGDQPQHF.

This sequence joins TRBV7-6 and TRBJ2-1; 7 bases are shared with TRBD1. CDR3 length: 14 amino acids. The trim removed 6 bases at V and 5 bases at J, leaving 7 bases unmatched. Germline values: CDR1 SGHVS, CDR2 FNYEAQ. This chain's CDR3 is CASSPPGTDNEQFF. DNA of the CDR3: TGTGCCAGCAGTCCTCCCGGGACAGACAATGAGCAGTTCTTC. Using reference TRBV7-6 and TRBJ2-1 for the parts outside the CDR3, the full variable domain is GAGVSQSPRYKVTKRGQDVALRCDPISGHVSLYWYRQALGQGPEFLTYFNYEAQQDKSGLPNDRFSAERPEGSISTLTIQRTEQRDSAMYRCASSPPGTDNEQFFGPGTRLTVL.

The table lists this clonotype with a few counts. J is TRBJ2-3 and V is TRBV6-1; no clear D. V was shortened by 2 bases and J by 3 bases, with 3 bases between the two germline ends. Germline V lookup: CDR1 MNHNS, CDR2 SASEGT. The CDR3 consists of 12 residues. DNA for the CDR3: TGTGCCAGCAGTGAACTTACAGATACGCAGTATTTT. Its protein product is CASSELTDTQYF.

By share, this clonotype counts as large. The chain is built from TRBV20-1 and TRBJ2-5; TRBD1 might be the D (5 bases). Germline loops: CDR1 DFQATT, CDR2 SNEGSKA (reference sequence). The germline V and J ends were trimmed by 4 bases and 1 base, with 16 bases remaining between them. CDR3 length: 15 amino acids. For the CDR3, the DNA is TGCAGTGCTACACCCCTGGACACTTTCCAAGAGACCCAGTACTTC. Translated, it gives CSATPLDTFQETQYF.

The chain carries TRBV2 and TRBJ2-1, with 9 bases fitting TRBD2. The CDR3 runs to 16 residues. Trimming at V came to 3 bases and at J to 6 bases, leaving 9 bases not matched to a gene. The V gene's germline CDR1 is SNHLY and CDR2 FYNNEI. For the CDR3, the DNA is TGTGCCAGCAGTGAGAGAGGGCTAGCGGGAAGCAATGAGCAGTTCTTC. Translation: CASSERGLAGSNEQFF. Combining the CDR3 with reference TRBV2 and TRBJ2-1 gives the whole variable domain EPEVTQTPSHQVTQMGQEVILRCVPISNHLYFYWYRQILGQKVEFLVSFYNNEISEKSEIFDDQFSVERPDGSNFTLKIRSTKLEDSAMYFCASSERGLAGSNEQFFGPGTRLTVL.

The CDR3 bases are TGTGCCAGCACCCTTACAGGGTCCGGAAACACCATATATTTT. This codes for CASTLTGSGNTIYF. The chain uses TRBV25-1 and TRBJ1-3, with a tentative D call TRBD1 (6 bases). Trimming took 7 bases from V and 4 from J, leaving 14 bases between them. The germline V gene has CDR1 MGHDK and CDR2 SYGVNS. This CDR3 has 14 residues.

This clonotype appeared many times. V gene TRBV5-1 combines with J gene TRBJ2-3; D is uncertain. Trimming removed 4 bases from V and 0 bases from J, with 3 bases in between. CDR3 length equals 12 residues. Germline V CDR1 and CDR2: SGHRS, YFSETQ. This CDR3 is CASSPSTDTQYF. The CDR3 nucleotides are TGCGCCAGCAGCCCTAGCACAGATACGCAGTATTTT.

J is TRBJ1-6 and V is TRBV7-2; D possibly corresponds to TRBD1 (6 bases). V was cut by 5 bases and J by 0 bases, with 14 bases left in between. CDR3 length equals 17 residues. Per the germline V gene, CDR1 is SGHTA and CDR2 is FQGNSA. The CDR3 region is CASSPLGGGSYNSPLHF. CDR3 DNA: TGTGCCAGCAGCCCTCTCGGAGGGGGCTCCTATAATTCACCCCTCCACTTT.

This chain uses TRBV27 with TRBJ2-3; 7 nucleotides line up with TRBD1. The CDR3 contains 16 residues. Germline V gene sequence: CDR1 MNHEY, CDR2 SMNVEV (reference sequence). V was clipped by 0 bases and J by 2 bases; unmatched bases: 5. CDR3 bases: TGTGCCAGCAGTTTATCCAGGGGGAGAATCACAGATACGCAGTATTTT. Translation gives CASSLSRGRITDTQYF.

The table lists this clonotype with a few counts. V gene TRBV7-8 combines with J gene TRBJ1-6; D may be TRBD1 (5 bases). The CDR3 extends over 14 amino acids. CDR1 and CDR2 from the germline V gene are SGHVS and FQNEAQ. With 1 base removed from V and 7 bases from J, the gap between germline ends came to 8 bases. CDR3 DNA sequence: TGTGCCAGCAGCTTAGGACAGCCAAATTCACCCCTCCACTTT. It codes for CASSLGQPNSPLHF.

The chain uses TRBV9 and TRBJ2-6; D perhaps matches TRBD1 (5 bases). The CDR3 loop spans 17 amino acids. Trimming took 1 base from V and 0 from J, leaving 11 bases between them. Germline values: CDR1 SGDLS, CDR2 YYNGEE. The CDR3 coding sequence is TGTGCCAGCAGCGTAAGGATCGGACACTCTGGGGCCAACGTCCTGACTTTC. This codes for CASSVRIGHSGANVLTF.

At least ten counts were recorded for this clonotype. This chain joins TRBV10-3 and TRBJ1-1, with D maybe TRBD1 (5 bases). The length of the CDR3 is 15 residues. Germline CDR1 and CDR2: ENHRY and SYGVKD. Trimming took off 2 bases at V and 0 bases at J, with 10 bases between the two ends. The CDR3 is CAISERTQMNTEAFF. The CDR3 coding sequence is TGTGCCATCAGTGAGCGGACACAGATGAACACTGAAGCTTTCTTT.

This chain joins TRBV20-1 and TRBJ2-5, with 15 bases that match TRBD2. Germline CDR1 DFQATT, CDR2 SNEGSKA (reference sequence). Trimming took 5 bases from V and 5 from J; bases not matched to a gene: 15. This CDR3 has 18 amino acids. CDR3 in DNA: TGCAGTGCTCGTGGACTAGCGGGGGGGCGTACGGTCTCGGAGACCCAGTACTTC. This sequence encodes CSARGLAGGRTVSETQYF.

A few counts support this clonotype. This chain's CDR3 is CASSGHNEQFF. The CDR3 DNA reads as TGCGCCAGCAGCGGCCACAATGAGCAGTTCTTC. This chain links TRBV5-1 with TRBJ2-1, with D uncertain. Trimming took 4 bases from V and 5 from J, leaving 4 bases between them. The CDR3 loop spans 11 amino acids. Germline V gene lookup returns CDR1 SGHRS and CDR2 YFSETQ.

The CDR3 region is CASNRDRKNTEAFF. In DNA form, the CDR3 reads TGTGCCAGCAACCGGGACAGAAAGAACACTGAAGCTTTCTTT. This rearrangement joins TRBV27 to TRBJ1-1; 7 bases fit TRBD1. Trimming at V came to 7 bases and at J to 1 base, leaving 6 bases not matched to a gene. Germline CDR1 and CDR2: MNHEY and SMNVEV (reference sequence). This CDR3 region has 14 residues.